This record concerns one T cell receptor (beta chain) sequence. Its antigen is still unknown. A patient was excluded if there was uncontrolled infection, other autoimmune disease, pregnancy or lactation. These data come from a study of T cells in Graves' hyperthyroidism and ophthalmopathy. Whole-study results and caveats: Ophthalmopathy got predicted by the model a median approximately 6 months before its onset. Most clonotypes that expanded in the thyroid above 0.001 also showed up in blood. By a 13 V-J model, ophthalmopathy was set apart from stable hyperthyroidism.

Amplification targeted TCR beta CDR3 regions from RNA transcripts. The TCR CDR3 first-round RT-PCR relied on the HTBI primer set. TCRdb ran MiXCR on the multiplex PCR reads and lists one entry per CDR3 protein. The repertoire holds approximately 600,000 distinct CDR3 sequences, with about 20% as singletons. The sequencing sample was made of blood. This clonotype was sampled from a man aged 25 to 45 with Graves' ophthalmopathy.

The CDR3 spells CAWRGGTGRSPLHF. The DNA of the CDR3 is TGTGCCTGGAGGGGGGGGACAGGGAGATCACCCCTCCACTTT. The chain uses TRBV30 and TRBJ1-6, with 9 nucleotides matching TRBD1. With V trimmed by 3 bases and J by 10 bases, 7 bases remained unmatched. The CDR3 has 14 amino acids. Germline V gene data show CDR1 as GTSNPN and CDR2 as SVGIG (reference sequence).